These T cell receptor beta chains were read from a single sample in a study of CD8 T cells in ankylosing spondylitis. MiXCR, run by TCRdb on the 5' RACE reads, gives a single entry per CDR3 protein. Of around 390,000 distinct CDR3 sequences in the sample, about 20% were seen once. The sequenced sample was blood, either unsorted or a sorted T cell fraction (not recorded which). Source of these receptors: a male donor with ankylosing spondylitis. The CDR3 runs from the conserved cysteine through the conserved F or W.

v_call	cdr3_aa
TRBV7-2	CASSPSLTGVRKNEQFF
TRBV29-1	CSVLHRAQETQYF
TRBV19	CASSMEGAPSGANVLTF
TRBV20-1	CSARKPAGGLFTDTQYF
TRBV18	CASSPTTPAEETQYF
TRBV24-1	CATSGTDIQETQYF
TRBV5-6	CASSWRLAGVPGELFF
TRBV5-1	CASSFGGGNGYTF
TRBV7-3	CASSPGQGDTQYF
TRBV27	CASSLSYPENSPLHF
TRBV20-1	CSARTSGSEQYF
TRBV20-1	CSARGGRGHEQYF
TRBV7-9	CASSLRLTTDTQYF
TRBV5-5	CASSLTTGTRQETQYF
TRBV28	CASSSPRGGPYNEQFF
TRBV29-1	CSAPRPGNTEAFF
TRBV2	CASRSLGHSYEQYF
TRBV6-4	CASSVLPGTNYGYTF
TRBV30	CAWSSGVYGYTF
TRBV5-1	CASSTHTSGRGADTQYF
TRBV19	CASSSREGSYEQYF
TRBV29-1	CSVGRDSGSSEAFF
TRBV20-1	CSASGGIKRNEQFF
TRBV12-3/TRBV12-4	CASSLQFYEQYF
TRBV6-2/TRBV6-3	CASSYSGLAGASPDTQYF
TRBV6-5	CASSFYDYSGYNEQFF
TRBV5-1	CASSLGGRAESSTDTQYF
TRBV7-9	CASSLSVSRETQYF
TRBV3-1	CASSQGDPRVSGELFF
TRBV10-3	CAIGREGTEAFF
TRBV10-3	CAISDPGLNTEAFF
TRBV5-5	CASSLGNGRAPDTQYF
TRBV7-2	CASSRDSTGANVLTF
TRBV18	CASSPLVSQGDTGELFF
TRBV20-1	CSATTGSSYEQYF
TRBV7-9	CASSSSGRGSGDTQYF
TRBV5-1	CASSLVGQGYGYTF
TRBV20-1	CSARGTGRDEQYF
TRBV20-1	CSARDRAGGPYEQYF
TRBV5-1	CASSSGQGGTDTQYF
TRBV24-1	CATMGRGRGSFVSYNEQIF